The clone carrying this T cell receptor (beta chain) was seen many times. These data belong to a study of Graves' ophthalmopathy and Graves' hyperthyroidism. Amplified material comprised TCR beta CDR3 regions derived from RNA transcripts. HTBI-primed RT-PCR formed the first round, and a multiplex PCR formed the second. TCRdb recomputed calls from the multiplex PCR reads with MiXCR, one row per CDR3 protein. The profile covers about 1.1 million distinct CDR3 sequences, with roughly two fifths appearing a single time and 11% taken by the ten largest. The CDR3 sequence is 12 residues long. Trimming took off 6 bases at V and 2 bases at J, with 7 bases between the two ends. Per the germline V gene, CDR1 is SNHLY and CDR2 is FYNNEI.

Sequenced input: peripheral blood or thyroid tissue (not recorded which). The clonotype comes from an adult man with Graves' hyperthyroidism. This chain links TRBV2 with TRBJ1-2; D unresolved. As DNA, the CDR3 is TGTGCCAGCAGCGGACGGAACTATGGCTACACCTTC. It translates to CASSGRNYGYTF.